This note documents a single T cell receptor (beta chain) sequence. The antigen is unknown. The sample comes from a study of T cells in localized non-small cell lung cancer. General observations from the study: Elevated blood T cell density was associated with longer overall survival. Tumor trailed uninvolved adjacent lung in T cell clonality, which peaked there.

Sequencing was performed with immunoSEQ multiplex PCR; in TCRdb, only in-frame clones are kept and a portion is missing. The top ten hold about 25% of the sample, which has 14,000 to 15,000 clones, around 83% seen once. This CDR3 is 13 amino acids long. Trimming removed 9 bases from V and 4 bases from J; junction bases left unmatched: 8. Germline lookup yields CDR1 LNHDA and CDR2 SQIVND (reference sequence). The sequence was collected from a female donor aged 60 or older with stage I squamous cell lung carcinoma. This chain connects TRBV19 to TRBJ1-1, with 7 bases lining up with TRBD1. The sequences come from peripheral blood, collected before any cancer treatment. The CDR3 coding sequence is TGTGCCAGCAACGTTAGGACAGGCACTGAAGCTTTCTTT. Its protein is CASNVRTGTEAFF.